Included here is one TCR beta chain sequence, with context. What it recognizes is unknown. People who had autoimmune disease history or systemic immunosuppression were excluded. These data originate in a study of OX40 agonist ivuxolimab in advanced cancers. Study-wide background: In three patients, partial responses were observed, one with hepatocellular carcinoma and two with cutaneous melanoma.

Findings of the study overall: In the 0.1-3.0 mg/kg groups, partial responders showed among the lowest expansion. Expanded clones belonging to CD8+ T cells outnumbered, on average, those of CD4+.

The V and J ends lost 6 bases and 7 bases, in that order; junction bases with no gene match: 2. This CDR3 spans 14 amino acids. Germline CDR1 reads MNHNY; CDR2 reads SVGAGI (reference sequence). Assay used: immunoSEQ multiplex PCR; TCRdb lists only in-frame clones, some missing. The data show about 25,000 clones, 79% seen once. This sequence originates from an adult with an advanced solid tumor such as melanoma, head and neck, liver or kidney cancer. This chain uses TRBV6-6 with TRBJ1-6; 11 bases match TRBD1. Material: CD4+ or CD8+ T cells sorted from blood, obtained in a trial of the OX40 agonist ivuxolimab. The CDR3 DNA follows: TGTGCCAGCAGGGGACAGGGGGGAAATTCACCCCTCCACTTT. Translated: CASRGQGGNSPLHF.